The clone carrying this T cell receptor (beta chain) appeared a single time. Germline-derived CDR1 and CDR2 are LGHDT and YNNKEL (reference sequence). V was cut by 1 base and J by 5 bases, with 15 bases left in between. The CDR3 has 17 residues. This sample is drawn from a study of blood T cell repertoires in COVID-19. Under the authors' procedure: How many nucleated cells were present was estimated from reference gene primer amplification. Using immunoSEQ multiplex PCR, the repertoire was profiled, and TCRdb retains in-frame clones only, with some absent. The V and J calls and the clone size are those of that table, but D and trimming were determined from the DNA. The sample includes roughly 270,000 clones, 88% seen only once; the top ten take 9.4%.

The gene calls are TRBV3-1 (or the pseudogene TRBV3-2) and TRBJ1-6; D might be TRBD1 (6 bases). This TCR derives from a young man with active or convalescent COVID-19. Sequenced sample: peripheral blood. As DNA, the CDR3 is TGTGCCAGCAGCCAAGGGGGCCCGCGGGGGCATAATTCACCCCTCCACTTT. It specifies CASSQGGPRGHNSPLHF.